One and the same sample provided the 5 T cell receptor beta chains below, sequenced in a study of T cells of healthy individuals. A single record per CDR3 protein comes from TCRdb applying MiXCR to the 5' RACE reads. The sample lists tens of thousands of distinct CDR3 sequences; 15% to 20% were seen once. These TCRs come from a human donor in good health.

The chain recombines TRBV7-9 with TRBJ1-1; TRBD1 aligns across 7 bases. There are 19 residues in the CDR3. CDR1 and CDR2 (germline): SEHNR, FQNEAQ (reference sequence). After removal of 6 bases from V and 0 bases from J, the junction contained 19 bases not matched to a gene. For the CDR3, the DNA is TGTGCCAGCAGGCTTAGCTTTCTCCGGGACAGACATTTGAACACTGAAGCTTTCTTT. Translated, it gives CASRLSFLRDRHLNTEAFF.

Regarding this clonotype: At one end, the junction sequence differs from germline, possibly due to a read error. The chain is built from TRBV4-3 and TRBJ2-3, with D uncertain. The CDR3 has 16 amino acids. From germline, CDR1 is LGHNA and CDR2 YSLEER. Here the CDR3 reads CASSQDPVRRTDTQYF. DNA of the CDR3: TGTGCCAGCAGCCAAGATCCAGTAAGACGCACAGATACGCAGTATTTT.

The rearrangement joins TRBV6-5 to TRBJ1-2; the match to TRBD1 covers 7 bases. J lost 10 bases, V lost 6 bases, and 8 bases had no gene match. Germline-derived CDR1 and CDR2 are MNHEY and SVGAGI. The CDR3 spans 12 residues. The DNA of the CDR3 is TGTGCCAGCAGCTTCGGACAGGCGGACTACACCTTC. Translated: CASSFGQADYTF.

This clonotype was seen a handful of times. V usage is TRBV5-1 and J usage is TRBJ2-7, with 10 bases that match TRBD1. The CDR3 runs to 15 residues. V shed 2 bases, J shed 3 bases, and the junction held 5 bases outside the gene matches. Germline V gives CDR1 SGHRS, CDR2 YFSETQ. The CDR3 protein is CASSFSGTGVYEQYF. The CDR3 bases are TGCGCCAGCAGCTTTTCGGGGACAGGGGTCTACGAGCAGTACTTC.

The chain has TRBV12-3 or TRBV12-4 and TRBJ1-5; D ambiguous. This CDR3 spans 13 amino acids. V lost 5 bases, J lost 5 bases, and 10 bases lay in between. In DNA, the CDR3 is TGTGCCAGCAGTCCCAGGAGGTATCAGCCCCAGCATTTT. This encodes CASSPRRYQPQHF.